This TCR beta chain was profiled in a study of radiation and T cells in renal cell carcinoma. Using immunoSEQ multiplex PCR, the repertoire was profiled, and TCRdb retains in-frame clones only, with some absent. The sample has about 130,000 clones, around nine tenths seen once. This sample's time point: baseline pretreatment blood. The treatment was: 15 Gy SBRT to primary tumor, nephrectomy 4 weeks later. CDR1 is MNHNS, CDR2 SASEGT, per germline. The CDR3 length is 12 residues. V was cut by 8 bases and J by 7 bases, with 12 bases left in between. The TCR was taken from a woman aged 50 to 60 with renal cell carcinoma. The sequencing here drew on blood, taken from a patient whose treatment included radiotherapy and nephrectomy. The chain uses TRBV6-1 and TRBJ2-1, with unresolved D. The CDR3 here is CASGSQLNEQFF. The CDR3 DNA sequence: TGTGCCAGCGGAAGCCAGTTAAATGAGCAGTTCTTC.